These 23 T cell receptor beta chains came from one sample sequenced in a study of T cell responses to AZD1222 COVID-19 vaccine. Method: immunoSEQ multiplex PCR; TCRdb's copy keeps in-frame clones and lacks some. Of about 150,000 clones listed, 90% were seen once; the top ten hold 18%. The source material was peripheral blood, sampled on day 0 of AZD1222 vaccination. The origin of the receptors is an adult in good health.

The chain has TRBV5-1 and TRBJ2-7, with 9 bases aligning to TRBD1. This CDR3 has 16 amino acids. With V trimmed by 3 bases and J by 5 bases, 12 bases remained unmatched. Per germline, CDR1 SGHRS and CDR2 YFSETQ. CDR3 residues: CASSSNPGQGNDEQYF. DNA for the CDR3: TGCGCCAGCAGCTCAAATCCGGGACAGGGTAACGACGAGCAGTACTTC.

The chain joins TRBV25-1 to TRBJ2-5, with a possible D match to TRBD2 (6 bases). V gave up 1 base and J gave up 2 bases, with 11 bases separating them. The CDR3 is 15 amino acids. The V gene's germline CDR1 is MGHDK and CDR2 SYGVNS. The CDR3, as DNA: TGTGCCAGCAGTGAATTCGCGGGGCTGCAAGAGACCCAGTACTTC. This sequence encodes CASSEFAGLQETQYF.

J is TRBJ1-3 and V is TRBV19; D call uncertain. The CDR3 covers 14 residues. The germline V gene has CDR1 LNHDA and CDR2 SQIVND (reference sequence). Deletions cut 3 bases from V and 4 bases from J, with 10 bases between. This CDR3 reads CASSILGSGNTIYF. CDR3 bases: TGTGCCAGTAGTATTCTAGGGTCCGGAAACACCATATATTTT.

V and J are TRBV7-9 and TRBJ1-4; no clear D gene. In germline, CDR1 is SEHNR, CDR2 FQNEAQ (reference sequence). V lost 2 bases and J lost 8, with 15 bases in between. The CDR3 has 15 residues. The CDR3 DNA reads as TGTGCCAGCAGCTTATCTGCGGGTTTAGAGGAAAAACTGTTTTTT. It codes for CASSLSAGLEEKLFF.

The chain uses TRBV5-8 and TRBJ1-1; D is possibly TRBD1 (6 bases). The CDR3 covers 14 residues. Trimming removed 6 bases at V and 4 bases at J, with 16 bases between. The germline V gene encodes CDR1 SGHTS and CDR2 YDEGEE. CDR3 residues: CASMLETGATEAFF. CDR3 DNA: TGTGCCAGCATGCTCGAGACAGGTGCCACTGAAGCTTTCTTT. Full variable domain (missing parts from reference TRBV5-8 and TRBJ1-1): EAGVTQSPTHLIKTRGQQATLRCSPISGHTSVYWYQQALGLGLQFLLWYDEGEERNRGNFPPRFSGRQFPNYSSELNVNALELEDSALYLCASMLETGATEAFFGQGTRLTVV.

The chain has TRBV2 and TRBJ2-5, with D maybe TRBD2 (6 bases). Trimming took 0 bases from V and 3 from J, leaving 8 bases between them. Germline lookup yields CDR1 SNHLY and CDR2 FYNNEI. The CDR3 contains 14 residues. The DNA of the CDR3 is TGTGCCAGCAGTGAAGCGGCGGGAAAAGAGACCCAGTACTTC. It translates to CASSEAAGKETQYF.

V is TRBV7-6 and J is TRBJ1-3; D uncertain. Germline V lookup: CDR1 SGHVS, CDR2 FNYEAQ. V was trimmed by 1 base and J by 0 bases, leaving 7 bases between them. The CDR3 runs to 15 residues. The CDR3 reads CASSLDWSSGNTIYF. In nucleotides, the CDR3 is TGTGCCAGCAGCTTAGACTGGAGCTCTGGAAACACCATATATTTT.

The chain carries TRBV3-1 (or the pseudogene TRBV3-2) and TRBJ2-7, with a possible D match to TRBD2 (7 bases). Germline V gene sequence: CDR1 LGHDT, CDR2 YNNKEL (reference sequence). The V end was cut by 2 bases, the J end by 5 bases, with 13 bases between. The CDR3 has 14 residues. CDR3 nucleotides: TGTGCCAGCAGCCAAACGGGGGGCGTCGACGAGCAGTACTTC. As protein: CASSQTGGVDEQYF.

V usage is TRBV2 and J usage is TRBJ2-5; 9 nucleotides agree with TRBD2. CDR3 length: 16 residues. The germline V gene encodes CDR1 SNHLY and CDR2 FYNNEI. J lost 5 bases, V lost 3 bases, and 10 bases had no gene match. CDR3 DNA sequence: TGTGCCAGCAGTGAGCGACTAGCGGTGGGAAGGGAGACCCAGTACTTC. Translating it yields CASSERLAVGRETQYF.

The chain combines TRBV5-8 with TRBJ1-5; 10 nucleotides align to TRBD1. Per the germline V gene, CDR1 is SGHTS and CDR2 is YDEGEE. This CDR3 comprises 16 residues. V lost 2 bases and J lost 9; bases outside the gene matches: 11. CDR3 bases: TGTGCCAGCAGCTTTCGATCGGGACAGGGGATACTGCCCCAGCATTTT. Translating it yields CASSFRSGQGILPQHF.

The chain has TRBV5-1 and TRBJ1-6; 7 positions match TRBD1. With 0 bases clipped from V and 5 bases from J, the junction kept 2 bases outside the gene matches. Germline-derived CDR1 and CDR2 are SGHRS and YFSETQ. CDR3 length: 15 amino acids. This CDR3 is CASSLGQGNNSPLHF. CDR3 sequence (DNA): TGCGCCAGCAGCTTGGGACAGGGAAATAATTCACCCCTCCACTTT. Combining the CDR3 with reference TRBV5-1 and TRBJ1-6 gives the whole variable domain KAGVTQTPRYLIKTRGQQVTLSCSPISGHRSVSWYQQTPGQGLQFLFEYFSETQRNKGNFPGRFSGRQFSNSRSEMNVSTLELGDSALYLCASSLGQGNNSPLHFGNGTRLTVT.

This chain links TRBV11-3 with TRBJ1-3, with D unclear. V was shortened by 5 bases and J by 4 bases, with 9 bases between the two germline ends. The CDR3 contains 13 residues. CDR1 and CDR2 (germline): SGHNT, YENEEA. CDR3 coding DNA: TGTGCCAGCAGCCACCCCGACGGAAACACCATATATTTT. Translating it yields CASSHPDGNTIYF.

CDR3 nucleotides: TGTGCCAGCAGCCAAGCGGGACAGGGAGATCAGCCCCAGCATTTT. Its protein product is CASSQAGQGDQPQHF. The chain links TRBV27 to TRBJ1-5, with 9 bases that match TRBD1. The CDR3 length is 15 residues. Germline CDR1 is MNHEY and CDR2 is SMNVEV (reference sequence). V shed 6 bases and J 5 bases; nucleotides not matched to a gene: 8.

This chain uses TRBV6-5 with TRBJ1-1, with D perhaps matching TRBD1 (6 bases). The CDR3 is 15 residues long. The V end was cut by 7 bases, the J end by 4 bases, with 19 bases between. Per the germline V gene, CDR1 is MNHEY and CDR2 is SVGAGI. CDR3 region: CASTPGTPRGTEAFF. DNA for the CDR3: TGTGCCAGCACCCCGGGGACACCCCGAGGCACTGAAGCTTTCTTT.

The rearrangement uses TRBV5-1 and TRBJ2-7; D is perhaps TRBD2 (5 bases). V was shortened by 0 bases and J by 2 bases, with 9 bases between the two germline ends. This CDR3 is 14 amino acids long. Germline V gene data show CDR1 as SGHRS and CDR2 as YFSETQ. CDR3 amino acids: CASSLVDSTYEQYF. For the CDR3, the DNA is TGCGCCAGCAGCTTGGTGGACTCTACCTACGAGCAGTACTTC.

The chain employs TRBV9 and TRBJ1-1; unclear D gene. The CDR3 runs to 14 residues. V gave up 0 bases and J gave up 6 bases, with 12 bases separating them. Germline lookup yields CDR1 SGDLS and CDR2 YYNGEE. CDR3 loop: CASSVGPQIAEAFF. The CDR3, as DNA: TGTGCCAGCAGCGTAGGGCCCCAGATAGCTGAAGCTTTCTTT.

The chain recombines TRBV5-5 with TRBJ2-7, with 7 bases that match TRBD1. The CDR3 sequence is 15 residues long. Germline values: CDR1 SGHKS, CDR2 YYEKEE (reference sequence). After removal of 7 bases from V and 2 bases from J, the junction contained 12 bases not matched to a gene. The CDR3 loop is CASRPRGQTTYEQYF. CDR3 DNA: TGTGCCAGCCGACCTCGGGGACAGACGACCTACGAGCAGTACTTC.

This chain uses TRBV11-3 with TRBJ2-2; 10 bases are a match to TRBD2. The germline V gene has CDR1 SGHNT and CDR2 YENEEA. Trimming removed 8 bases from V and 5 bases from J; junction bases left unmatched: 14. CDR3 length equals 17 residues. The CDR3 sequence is CASRDLAGVGVTGELFF. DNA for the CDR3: TGTGCCAGCCGGGACCTAGCGGGAGTGGGGGTAACCGGGGAGCTGTTTTTT.

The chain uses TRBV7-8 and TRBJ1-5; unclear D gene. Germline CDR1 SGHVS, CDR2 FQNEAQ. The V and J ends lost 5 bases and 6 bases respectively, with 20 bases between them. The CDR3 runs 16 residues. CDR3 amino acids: CASSLRGRESGQPQHF. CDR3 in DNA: TGTGCCAGCAGCCTCCGCGGGCGGGAGAGCGGTCAGCCCCAGCATTTT.

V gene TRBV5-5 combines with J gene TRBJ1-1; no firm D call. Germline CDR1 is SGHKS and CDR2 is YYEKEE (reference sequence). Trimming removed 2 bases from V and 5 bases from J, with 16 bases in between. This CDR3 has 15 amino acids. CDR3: CASSLVFRVGTEAFF. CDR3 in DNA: TGTGCCAGCAGCTTAGTTTTCCGGGTAGGGACTGAAGCTTTCTTT.

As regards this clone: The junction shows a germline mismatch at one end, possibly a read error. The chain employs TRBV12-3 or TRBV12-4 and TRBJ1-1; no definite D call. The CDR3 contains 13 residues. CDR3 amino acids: CASSLGAAWGGLF. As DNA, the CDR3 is TGTGCCAGCAGTTTGGGTGCGGCATGGGGAGGACTCTTT.

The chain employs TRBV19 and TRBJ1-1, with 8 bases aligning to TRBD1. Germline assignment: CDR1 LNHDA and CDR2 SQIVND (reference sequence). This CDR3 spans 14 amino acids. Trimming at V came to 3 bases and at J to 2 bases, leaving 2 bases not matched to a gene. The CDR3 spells CASSIDRGNTEAFF. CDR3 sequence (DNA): TGTGCCAGTAGTATTGACAGGGGCAACACTGAAGCTTTCTTT. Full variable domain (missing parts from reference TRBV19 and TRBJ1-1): DGGITQSPKYLFRKEGQNVTLSCEQNLNHDAMYWYRQDPGQGLRLIYYSQIVNDFQKGDIAEGYSVSREKKESFPLTVTSAQKNPTAFYLCASSIDRGNTEAFFGQGTRLTVV.

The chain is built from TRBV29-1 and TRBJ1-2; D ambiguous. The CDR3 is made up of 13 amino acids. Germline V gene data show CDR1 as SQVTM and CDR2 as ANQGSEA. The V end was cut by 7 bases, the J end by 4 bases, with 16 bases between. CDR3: CSARRSGLYGYTF. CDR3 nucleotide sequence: TGCAGCGCCCGGCGGAGTGGCCTCTATGGCTACACCTTC. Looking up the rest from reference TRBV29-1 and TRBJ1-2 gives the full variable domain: SAVISQKPSRDICQRGTSLTIQCQVDSQVTMMFWYRQQPGQSLTLIATANQGSEATYESGFVIDKFPISRPNLTFSTLTVSNMSPEDSSIYLCSARRSGLYGYTFGSGTRLTVV.